These 29 T cell receptor beta chains originate from one sample sequenced in a study of T cell repertoires in cytomegalovirus infection. MiXCR, run by TCRdb on the reads, gives a single entry per CDR3 protein. The sample has 170,000 or so distinct CDR3 sequences, 17% seen once. Sequencing was done on a sample of CD8+ T cells from PBMCs. The source of these receptors is a human donor in good health (CMV status not recorded). Some clones in this sample may be carry-over from other donors' samples.

This clonotype was observed a handful of times. The junction differs from germline at one of its ends, possibly a read error. The genes are TRBV7-8 and TRBJ1-1; D unresolved. CDR3 length equals 13 residues. Germline V gene lookup returns CDR1 SGHVS and CDR2 FQNEAQ. The CDR3 nucleotides are TGTGCCAGCAGTTTAGATGTTTCCACTGAAGCTTTCTTT. As protein: CASSLDVSTEAFF. The variable domain in full, completed from reference TRBV7-8 and TRBJ1-1, reads GAGVSQSPRYKVAKRGQDVALRCDPISGHVSLFWYQQALGQGPEFLTYFQNEAQLDKSGLPSDRFFAERPEGSVSTLKIQRTQQEDSAVYLCASSLDVSTEAFFGQGTRLTVV.

J is TRBJ1-2 and V is TRBV6-5; possible D gene TRBD1, 6 bases. Germline CDR1 is MNHEY and CDR2 is SVGAGI. V lost 4 bases, J lost 3 bases, and 18 bases lay in between. The CDR3 is made up of 16 amino acids. The CDR3 loop is CASSLRGHRVDYGYTF. The CDR3, as DNA: TGTGCCAGCAGTTTACGCGGGCACAGGGTGGACTATGGCTACACCTTC.

This clonotype has just a few counts. The chain recombines TRBV11-2 with TRBJ2-1; D is perhaps TRBD2 (6 bases). The germline V gene encodes CDR1 SGHAT and CDR2 FQNNGV. Trimming shortened V by 4 bases and J by 6 bases, and 10 bases separated the two germline ends. The CDR3 consists of 13 residues. The CDR3 region is CASSSGTPNEQFF. CDR3 DNA: TGTGCCAGCAGCTCCGGGACTCCCAATGAGCAGTTCTTC.

V usage is TRBV7-9 and J usage is TRBJ1-4; no reliable D call. Trimming removed 1 base at V and 11 bases at J, with 14 bases between. Per the germline V gene, CDR1 is SEHNR and CDR2 is FQNEAQ (reference sequence). The CDR3 consists of 14 residues. The CDR3 is CASSLERTPDKLFF. The CDR3, as DNA: TGTGCCAGCAGCTTAGAGCGGACTCCGGATAAACTGTTTTTT.

The chain carries TRBV6-2 or TRBV6-3 and TRBJ2-7; 7 nucleotides line up with TRBD1. CDR3 length: 15 residues. Trimming at V came to 6 bases and at J to 5 bases, leaving 13 bases not matched to a gene. The germline V gene encodes CDR1 MNHEY and CDR2 SVGEGT. As DNA, the CDR3 is TGTGCCAGCAGCCCTCTAGTACAGGGGAAGGACGAGCAGTACTTC. Translation: CASSPLVQGKDEQYF.

V gene TRBV7-8 combines with J gene TRBJ2-5; possibly TRBD2 for D (5 bases). The CDR3 is 15 residues long. Germline CDR1 SGHVS, CDR2 FQNEAQ. V dropped 6 bases and J dropped 1 base, with 15 bases sitting between them. CDR3 in DNA: TGTGCCAGCAGGCCGACTACGTACTTCCAAGAGACCCAGTACTTC. The encoded protein is CASRPTTYFQETQYF.

This clonotype was counted only a few times. The V gene is TRBV29-1, the J gene TRBJ2-1, with TRBD2 identical over 8 bases. Trimming took 6 bases from V and 4 from J; bases not matched to a gene: 14. CDR1 is SQVTM, CDR2 ANQGSEA, per germline. The CDR3 is made up of 16 amino acids. The CDR3 protein is CSVGGASSGQYNEQFF. DNA for the CDR3: TGCAGCGTGGGTGGGGCTTCTAGCGGGCAATACAATGAGCAGTTCTTC.

J is TRBJ1-4 and V is TRBV7-9; 11 nucleotides agree with TRBD1. V lost 4 bases, J lost 8 bases, and 3 bases stayed unmatched. The CDR3 contains 14 residues. The germline V gene has CDR1 SEHNR and CDR2 FQNEAQ (reference sequence). The CDR3 nucleotides are TGTGCCAGCAGCTCGGACAGGGGGCGAGAAAAACTGTTTTTT. It translates to CASSSDRGREKLFF.

V gene TRBV5-6 combines with J gene TRBJ1-1, with 7 bases identical to TRBD1. CDR3 length: 12 amino acids. The germline gives CDR1 SGHDT, CDR2 YYEEEE. V gave up 3 bases and J gave up 8 bases; unmatched junction bases: 4. The CDR3 region is CASSWDSEEAFF. CDR3 bases: TGTGCCAGCAGCTGGGACAGCGAGGAAGCTTTCTTT. Based on the CDR3 plus reference TRBV5-6 and TRBJ1-1, the full variable domain is DAGVTQSPTHLIKTRGQQVTLRCSPKSGHDTVSWYQQALGQGPQFIFQYYEEEERQRGNFPDRFSGHQFPNYSSELNVNALLLGDSALYLCASSWDSEEAFFGQGTRLTVV.

V gene TRBV7-9 combines with J gene TRBJ1-3; D uncertain. The CDR3 consists of 18 residues. Germline V gives CDR1 SEHNR, CDR2 FQNEAQ (reference sequence). The ends were cut back, 1 base at V and 0 bases at J, with 16 bases in the middle. The DNA for the CDR3 is TGTGCCAGCAGCTTAGATATGGGGAACCCATCCTCTGGAAACACCATATATTTT. This translates into CASSLDMGNPSSGNTIYF.

This clonotype has at least ten counts. The rearrangement uses TRBV7-8 and TRBJ2-7, with TRBD1 matching 10 bases. CDR3 length equals 15 residues. The V gene end was trimmed by 4 bases and the J gene end by 3 bases; junction bases not matched to a gene: 6. The germline V gene encodes CDR1 SGHVS and CDR2 FQNEAQ. CDR3 residues: CASSSRTGGSYEQYF. DNA for the CDR3: TGTGCCAGCAGCTCTCGGACAGGGGGAAGCTACGAGCAGTACTTC. The entire variable domain, with the rest obtained from reference TRBV7-8 and TRBJ2-7, is as follows: GAGVSQSPRYKVAKRGQDVALRCDPISGHVSLFWYQQALGQGPEFLTYFQNEAQLDKSGLPSDRFFAERPEGSVSTLKIQRTQQEDSAVYLCASSSRTGGSYEQYFGPGTRLTVT.

In its sample, this clonotype was seen a few times. This chain connects TRBV5-5 to TRBJ2-5, with a tentative D call TRBD2 (6 bases). There are 17 residues in the CDR3. Germline values: CDR1 SGHKS, CDR2 YYEKEE (reference sequence). V was cut by 4 bases and J by 1 base, with 20 bases left in between. The CDR3 spells CASSRTTLIDFQETQYF. Here the CDR3 DNA reads TGTGCCAGCAGCCGGACTACCTTAATCGACTTCCAAGAGACCCAGTACTTC. Full variable domain (rest looked up from reference TRBV5-5 and TRBJ2-5): DAGVTQSPTHLIKTRGQQVTLRCSPISGHKSVSWYQQVLGQGPQFIFQYYEKEERGRGNFPDRFSARQFPNYSSELNVNALLLGDSALYLCASSRTTLIDFQETQYFGPGTRLLVL.

This clonotype turned up a few times. The rearrangement joins TRBV7-2 to TRBJ2-2; TRBD2 aligns across 8 bases. Trimming cost V 4 bases and J 3 bases; bases outside gene matches: 10. CDR3 length: 17 residues. Germline V CDR1 and CDR2: SGHTA, FQGNSA. The CDR3 loop is CASSWPTAGVDTGELFF. CDR3 nucleotides: TGTGCCAGCAGCTGGCCCACAGCGGGGGTGGACACCGGGGAGCTGTTTTTT.

In its sample, this clonotype was seen a few times. The chain recombines TRBV20-1 with TRBJ2-6, with TRBD1 matching 7 bases. The V segment lost 1 base and the J segment 0 bases; nucleotides outside the gene matches: 12. The germline V gene encodes CDR1 DFQATT and CDR2 SNEGSKA (reference sequence). The CDR3 contains 19 residues. For the CDR3, the DNA is TGCAGTGCTAGAGGCAGAACAGGGGAAACTAGCTCTGGGGCCAACGTCCTGACTTTC. Translating it yields CSARGRTGETSSGANVLTF.

In its sample, this clonotype was seen a few times. The chain employs TRBV20-1 and TRBJ1-3, with D unresolved. The CDR3 loop spans 16 amino acids. V dropped 1 base and J dropped 0 bases, with 13 bases sitting between them. Germline values: CDR1 DFQATT, CDR2 SNEGSKA (reference sequence). The CDR3: CSARAGEEGSGNTIYF. The DNA of the CDR3 is TGCAGTGCTAGAGCGGGAGAGGAGGGCTCTGGAAACACCATATATTTT.

This clonotype was detected a few times. This chain links TRBV12-3 or TRBV12-4 with TRBJ2-1; unclear D gene. This CDR3 region has 13 residues. The V gene lost 4 bases and the J gene lost 9 bases, with 13 bases spanning the gap. CDR3 amino acids: CASSSAPTGEQFF. The DNA for the CDR3 is TGTGCCAGCAGTTCAGCACCGACCGGTGAGCAGTTCTTC.

The chain uses TRBV20-1 and TRBJ1-6, with D unclear. This CDR3 is built from 17 residues. V lost 0 bases to trimming and J lost 0 bases, with 12 bases between them. CDR1 is DFQATT, CDR2 SNEGSKA, per germline (reference sequence). CDR3 protein: CSARDSARSSYNSPLHF. CDR3 in DNA: TGCAGTGCTAGAGATAGTGCCCGGAGCTCCTATAATTCACCCCTCCACTTT.

This clonotype showed up many times. The chain uses TRBV12-3 or TRBV12-4 and TRBJ2-1, with 8 bases matching TRBD2. Trimming took 1 base from V and 6 from J; bases not matched to a gene: 8. The CDR3 extends over 16 amino acids. CDR3 sequence (DNA): TGTGCCAGCAGTTTAGGGAGCGGGGGTGAGCTCAATGAGCAGTTCTTC. Protein sequence: CASSLGSGGELNEQFF.

This clonotype has a handful of counts. The CDR3 loop is CASSYRWYEKLFF. The CDR3 bases are TGTGCCAGCAGTTACAGGTGGTACGAAAAACTGTTTTTT. The J gene is TRBJ1-4, the V gene TRBV27; a weak D match, TRBD1 (5 bases). This CDR3 is built from 13 residues. The germline V gene has CDR1 MNHEY and CDR2 SMNVEV (reference sequence). V lost 4 bases to trimming and J lost 8 bases, with 11 bases between them.

The chain employs TRBV7-9 and TRBJ2-3; tentative D call: TRBD2 (5 bases). CDR1 and CDR2 (germline): SEHNR, FQNEAQ (reference sequence). Trimming shortened V by 2 bases and J by 4 bases, and 13 bases separated the two germline ends. This CDR3 region has 15 residues. CDR3 residues: CASSLFGVGADTQYF. Written as DNA, the CDR3 is TGTGCCAGCAGCTTATTCGGGGTCGGGGCAGATACGCAGTATTTT.

This clonotype has only a few counts. The genes are TRBV9 and TRBJ2-1, with D perhaps matching TRBD1 or TRBD2 (5 bases each). Germline CDR1 reads SGDLS; CDR2 reads YYNGEE. V gave up 3 bases and J gave up 0 bases, with 10 bases separating them. The CDR3 loop spans 15 amino acids. This CDR3 is CASSARGASYNEQFF. The CDR3 bases are TGTGCCAGCAGCGCTCGAGGGGCCTCCTACAATGAGCAGTTCTTC.

The sample holds many counts of this clonotype. J is TRBJ2-2 and V is TRBV7-2, with 12 bases that match TRBD2. The germline V gene encodes CDR1 SGHTA and CDR2 FQGNSA. Trimming at V came to 2 bases and at J to 4 bases, leaving 11 bases not matched to a gene. The CDR3 runs to 19 residues. The CDR3 sequence is CASSLNARLAGVSTGELFF. DNA of the CDR3: TGTGCCAGCAGCTTAAACGCTCGACTAGCGGGGGTTTCCACCGGGGAGCTGTTTTTT.

The chain carries TRBV11-1 and TRBJ2-6; D is unclear. Germline CDR1 reads SGHAT; CDR2 reads FQDESV (reference sequence). The CDR3 totals 17 residues. V lost 6 bases to trimming and J lost 0 bases, with 15 bases between them. This CDR3 is CASSQGSISSGANVLTF. The DNA for the CDR3 is TGTGCCAGCAGTCAAGGGTCGATCTCCTCTGGGGCCAACGTCCTGACTTTC.

Points on this clonotype: This may stem from a read error, because a much larger clone lies one nucleotide away. The chain carries TRBV7-3 and TRBJ2-1; no definite D call. This CDR3 contains 15 residues. Germline V gene lookup returns CDR1 SGHTA and CDR2 FQGTGA. CDR3 sequence reads: CASSLTSSSFNEQFF. CDR3 DNA sequence: TGTGCCAGCAGCTTAACCAGTAGCTCCTTCAATGAGCAGTTCTTC.

The chain combines TRBV7-8 with TRBJ2-7; D is unresolved. V gave up 0 bases and J gave up 7 bases, with 16 bases separating them. The CDR3 has 15 amino acids. The V gene's germline CDR1 is SGHVS and CDR2 FQNEAQ. CDR3 sequence (DNA): TGTGCCAGCAGCTTAGCCGGGCCGGTGGAGAGGGAGCAGTACTTC. Protein product: CASSLAGPVEREQYF.

By frequency in the sample, this clonotype is medium-sized (0.01 to 0.1%). The chain is built from TRBV7-4 and TRBJ1-5, with TRBD1 matching 11 bases. V was clipped by 5 bases and J by 0 bases; unmatched bases: 24. Germline CDR1 and CDR2: SGHVT and SQSDAQ. The CDR3 has 23 amino acids. CDR3 sequence: CASSPTDRGRNVIRGYSNQPQHF. In DNA form, the CDR3 reads TGTGCCAGCAGCCCTACGGACAGGGGGCGGAATGTGATACGGGGCTATAGCAATCAGCCCCAGCATTTT.

The CDR3 sequence is CAISELLREQYF. The CDR3, as DNA: TGTGCCATCAGTGAACTACTGAGGGAGCAGTACTTC. This chain links TRBV10-3 with TRBJ2-7, with D unclear. V was pared by 3 bases and J by 7 bases, with 10 bases between. This CDR3 has 12 amino acids. Germline V CDR1 and CDR2: ENHRY, SYGVKD.

J is TRBJ2-1 and V is TRBV27, with D uncertain. There are 16 residues in the CDR3. CDR1 and CDR2 from the germline V gene are MNHEY and SMNVEV (reference sequence). Between the trimmed V and J ends, which lost 4 bases and 0 bases, there was a span of 13 bases. As DNA, the CDR3 is TGTGCCAGCAGTTCGGCACGACGGGTCTCCTACAATGAGCAGTTCTTC. Translating gives CASSSARRVSYNEQFF.

This clonotype was seen repeatedly, ten times or more. V gene TRBV7-2 combines with J gene TRBJ2-3, with 9 bases identical to TRBD2. This CDR3 region has 16 residues. V lost 1 base and J lost 3; bases outside the gene matches: 5. In germline, CDR1 is SGHTA, CDR2 FQGNSA. The CDR3 nucleotides are TGTGCCAGCAGCTTAGAAGGCGGGGGGGCAACAGATACGCAGTATTTT. It encodes CASSLEGGGATDTQYF.